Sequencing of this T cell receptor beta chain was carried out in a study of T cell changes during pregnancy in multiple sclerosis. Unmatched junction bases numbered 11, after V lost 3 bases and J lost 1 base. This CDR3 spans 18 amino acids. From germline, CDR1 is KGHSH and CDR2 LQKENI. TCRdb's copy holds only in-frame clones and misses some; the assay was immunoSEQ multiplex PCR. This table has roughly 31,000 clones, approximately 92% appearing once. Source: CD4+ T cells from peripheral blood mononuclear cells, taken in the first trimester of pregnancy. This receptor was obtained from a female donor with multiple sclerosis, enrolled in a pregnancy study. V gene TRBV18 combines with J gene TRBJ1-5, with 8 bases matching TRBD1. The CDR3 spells CASSPPSGTGVSNQPQHF. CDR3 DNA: TGTGCCAGCTCACCCCCGTCCGGGACAGGTGTCAGCAATCAGCCCCAGCATTTT.